The 16 T cell receptor beta chains below all came from one sample that was sequenced in a study of T cell responses to AZD1222 COVID-19 vaccine. Only in-frame clones appear in the TCRdb table, and some are missing; sequencing was by immunoSEQ multiplex PCR. The repertoire has 140,000 to 150,000 clones, about 87% of them found once; the top ten carry less than 15%. Sequencing used peripheral blood, obtained on day 0 of AZD1222 vaccination. Receptors originate from an adult in good health.

The chain couples TRBV19 to TRBJ2-3; D is perhaps TRBD2 (7 bases). Deletions cut 3 bases from V and 3 bases from J, with 13 bases between. Germline V lookup: CDR1 LNHDA, CDR2 SQIVND (reference sequence). CDR3 size: 15 residues. The CDR3 reads CASSMGGARTDTQYF. DNA of the CDR3: TGTGCCAGTAGTATGGGGGGGGCGCGTACAGATACGCAGTATTTT.

The chain combines TRBV5-6 with TRBJ1-2; tentatively, D is TRBD1 (6 bases). Germline V CDR1 and CDR2: SGHDT, YYEEEE. CDR3 length: 14 amino acids. V lost 2 bases and J 4 bases, leaving 12 bases between the germline ends. CDR3 protein: CASSLGQTGYGYTF. The CDR3 DNA sequence: TGTGCCAGCAGCTTAGGACAGACAGGCTATGGCTACACCTTC. Full variable domain (outside the CDR3, taken from reference TRBV5-6 and TRBJ1-2): DAGVTQSPTHLIKTRGQQVTLRCSPKSGHDTVSWYQQALGQGPQFIFQYYEEEERQRGNFPDRFSGHQFPNYSSELNVNALLLGDSALYLCASSLGQTGYGYTFGSGTRLTVV.

The chain recombines TRBV9 with TRBJ2-3, with TRBD1 as a possible D gene (6 bases). The CDR3 runs 14 residues. The V gene lost 4 bases and the J gene lost 4 bases, with 13 bases spanning the gap. Germline V gene lookup returns CDR1 SGDLS and CDR2 YYNGEE. CDR3 amino acids: CASSPQGNPDTQYF. Written as DNA, the CDR3 is TGTGCCAGCAGCCCACAGGGTAACCCAGATACGCAGTATTTT.

The chain carries TRBV29-1 and TRBJ2-5; 11 nucleotides line up with TRBD1. The CDR3 is 13 amino acids. V was clipped by 4 bases and J by 4 bases; unmatched bases: 2. Per the germline V gene, CDR1 is SQVTM and CDR2 is ANQGSEA. CDR3: CSVGDRGTETQYF. The CDR3 nucleotides are TGCAGCGTTGGGGACAGGGGGACAGAGACCCAGTACTTC.

This chain links TRBV9 with TRBJ1-4, with 10 bases lining up with TRBD1. Losses at the gene ends were 8 bases for V and 8 bases for J; bases not matched to a gene: 9. Germline-derived CDR1 and CDR2 are SGDLS and YYNGEE. The CDR3 has 14 residues. CDR3 protein: CASTSGTGDEKLFF. CDR3 coding DNA: TGTGCCAGTACCTCCGGGACAGGGGACGAAAAACTGTTTTTT.

The V and J genes are TRBV19 and TRBJ1-2; 11 bases map to TRBD1. Per germline, CDR1 LNHDA and CDR2 SQIVND (reference sequence). V was pared by 6 bases and J by 6 bases, with 9 bases of the junction left unmatched. This CDR3 is built from 15 residues. The DNA for the CDR3 is TGTGCCAGTAGGACCACGGACAGGGGGCCTCATGGCTACACCTTC. Its protein product is CASRTTDRGPHGYTF.

The chain couples TRBV11-2 to TRBJ2-3; D unresolved. The germline CDR1 and CDR2 sequences are SGHAT and FQNNGV. This CDR3 contains 13 residues. The V gene lost 5 bases and the J gene lost 5 bases, with 11 bases spanning the gap. The CDR3 bases are TGTGCCAGCAGCCCGACTTGGAGAGATACGCAGTATTTT. This sequence encodes CASSPTWRDTQYF.

To note about this clone: Other DNA sequences in this specimen translate into the identical CDR3. The chain employs TRBV28 and TRBJ2-7; D uncertain. Germline V CDR1 and CDR2: MDHEN, SYDVKM. The CDR3 extends over 12 amino acids. Between the trimmed V and J ends, which lost 2 bases and 3 bases, there was a span of 5 bases. The CDR3 DNA sequence: TGTGCCAGCAGTTTAGGTTACTACGAGCAGTACTTC. Amino acid sequence: CASSLGYYEQYF.

V usage is TRBV19 and J usage is TRBJ1-4; no firm D call. Between the trimmed V and J ends, which lost 6 bases and 9 bases, there was a span of 11 bases. This CDR3 spans 12 amino acids. Germline V gene lookup returns CDR1 LNHDA and CDR2 SQIVND (reference sequence). The CDR3 protein is CASSPSPQKLFF. CDR3 nucleotides: TGTGCCAGTAGCCCCAGCCCCCAAAAACTGTTTTTT. The full variable domain, rest sourced from reference TRBV19 and TRBJ1-4, is DGGITQSPKYLFRKEGQNVTLSCEQNLNHDAMYWYRQDPGQGLRLIYYSQIVNDFQKGDIAEGYSVSREKKESFPLTVTSAQKNPTAFYLCASSPSPQKLFFGSGTQLSVL.

This clone showed up just once. Additional DNA sequences in this sample encode the identical CDR3. J is TRBJ1-1 and V is TRBV9, with D possibly matching TRBD1 (6 bases). Per germline, CDR1 SGDLS and CDR2 YYNGEE. The V end lost 1 base, the J end lost 1 base, and 11 bases lay between the germline ends. This CDR3 comprises 15 residues. The CDR3 region is CASSVSGTQNTEAFF. CDR3 in DNA: TGTGCCAGCAGCGTATCCGGGACACAGAACACTGAAGCTTTCTTT.

This chain connects TRBV30 to TRBJ2-6, with 8 bases fitting TRBD2. V dropped 2 bases and J dropped 0; count of bases not matched to a gene: 3. The CDR3 has 16 residues. CDR1 and CDR2 (germline): GTSNPN, SVGIG (reference sequence). CDR3 protein: CAWSYGGASGANVLTF. The CDR3, as DNA: TGTGCCTGGAGTTACGGGGGGGCCTCTGGGGCCAACGTCCTGACTTTC.

This clone has a single count. The rearrangement links TRBV4-3 to TRBJ2-3; a possible D gene is TRBD1 (6 bases). The CDR3 totals 16 residues. Germline V CDR1 and CDR2: LGHNA, YSLEER. The V gene lost 0 bases and the J gene lost 0 bases, with 10 bases spanning the gap. The CDR3 coding sequence is TGCGCCAGCAGCCAAGATCTGGGGGCCAGCACAGATACGCAGTATTTT. Protein sequence: CASSQDLGASTDTQYF.

The chain employs TRBV27 and TRBJ1-5; weak D call: TRBD1 (6 bases). The germline V and J ends were trimmed by 2 bases and 3 bases, with 11 bases remaining between them. Per germline, CDR1 MNHEY and CDR2 SMNVEV (reference sequence). The CDR3 runs 15 residues. This CDR3 reads CASSLMGQLNQPQHF. For the CDR3, the DNA is TGTGCCAGCAGTTTAATGGGACAACTCAATCAGCCCCAGCATTTT.

The CDR3 reads CASSVGLSSNNNEQFF. In DNA, the CDR3 is TGTGCCAGCAGCGTAGGACTTTCGTCCAATAACAATGAGCAGTTCTTC. The J gene is TRBJ2-1, the V gene TRBV9; no firm D call. Germline V CDR1 and CDR2: SGDLS, YYNGEE. The germline V and J ends were trimmed by 0 bases and 5 bases, with 15 bases remaining between them. CDR3 length: 16 amino acids.

The chain carries TRBV5-4 and TRBJ1-4; D call uncertain. Trimming pared 1 base from V and 5 bases from J, leaving 12 bases between. The germline V gene has CDR1 SGHNT and CDR2 YYREEE (reference sequence). The CDR3 has 15 residues. In DNA, the CDR3 is TGTGCCAGCAGCTTGAAGGAGGGATTAAATGAAAAACTGTTTTTT. As protein: CASSLKEGLNEKLFF.

The V gene is TRBV4-2, the J gene TRBJ2-3; D gene uncertain. The CDR3 contains 12 residues. Germline CDR1 is LGHNA and CDR2 is YNFKEQ. The V end lost 0 bases, the J end lost 7 bases, and 5 bases lay between the germline ends. CDR3 sequence reads: CASSQDHNTQYF. The DNA of the CDR3 is TGTGCCAGCAGCCAAGATCATAATACGCAGTATTTT.